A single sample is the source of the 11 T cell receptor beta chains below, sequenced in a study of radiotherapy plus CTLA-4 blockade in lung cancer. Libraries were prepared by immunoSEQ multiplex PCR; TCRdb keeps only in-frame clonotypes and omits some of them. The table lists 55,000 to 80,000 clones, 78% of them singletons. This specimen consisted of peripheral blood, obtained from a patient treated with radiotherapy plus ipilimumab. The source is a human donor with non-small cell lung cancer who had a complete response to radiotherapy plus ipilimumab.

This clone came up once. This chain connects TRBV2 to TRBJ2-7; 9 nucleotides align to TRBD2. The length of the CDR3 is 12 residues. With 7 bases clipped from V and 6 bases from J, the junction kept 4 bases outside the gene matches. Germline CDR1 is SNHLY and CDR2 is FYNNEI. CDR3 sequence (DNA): TGTGCCAGCAAGGCGGGAGGGCCCGAGCAGTACGTC. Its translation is CASKAGGPEQYV.

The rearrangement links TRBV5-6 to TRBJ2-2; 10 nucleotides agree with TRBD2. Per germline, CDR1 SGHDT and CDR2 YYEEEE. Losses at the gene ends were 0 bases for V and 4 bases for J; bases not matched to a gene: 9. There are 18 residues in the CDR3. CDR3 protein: CASSLDAAGGPGTGELFF. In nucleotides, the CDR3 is TGTGCCAGCAGCTTGGACGCAGCGGGGGGGCCGGGCACCGGGGAGCTGTTTTTT.

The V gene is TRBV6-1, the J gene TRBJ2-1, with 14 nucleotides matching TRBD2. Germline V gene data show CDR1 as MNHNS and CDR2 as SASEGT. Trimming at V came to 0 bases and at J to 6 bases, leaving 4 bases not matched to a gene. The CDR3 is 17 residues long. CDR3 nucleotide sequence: TGTGCCAGCAGTGAAGCGCGACTAGCGGGGGGGCCCAATGAGCAGTTCTTC. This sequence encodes CASSEARLAGGPNEQFF.

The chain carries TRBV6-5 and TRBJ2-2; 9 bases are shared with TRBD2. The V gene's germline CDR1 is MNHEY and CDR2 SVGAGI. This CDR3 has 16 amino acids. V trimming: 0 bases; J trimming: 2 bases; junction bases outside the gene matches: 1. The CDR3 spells CASSYSTSGNTGELFF. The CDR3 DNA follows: TGTGCCAGCAGTTACTCGACTAGCGGAAACACCGGGGAGCTGTTTTTT.

CDR3 bases: TGTGCCAGCAGCCCCTTTGGACACAATGAGCAGTTCTTC. Protein product: CASSPFGHNEQFF. The chain links TRBV14 to TRBJ2-1; D gene ambiguous. Germline V gives CDR1 SGHDN, CDR2 FVKESK. The V end lost 4 bases, the J end lost 5 bases, and 9 bases lay between the germline ends. The CDR3 spans 13 residues. The full variable domain, rest sourced from reference TRBV14 and TRBJ2-1, is EAGVTQFPSHSVIEKGQTVTLRCDPISGHDNLYWYRRVMGKEIKFLLHFVKESKQDESGMPNNRFLAERTGGTYSTLKVQPAELEDSGVYFCASSPFGHNEQFFGPGTRLTVL.

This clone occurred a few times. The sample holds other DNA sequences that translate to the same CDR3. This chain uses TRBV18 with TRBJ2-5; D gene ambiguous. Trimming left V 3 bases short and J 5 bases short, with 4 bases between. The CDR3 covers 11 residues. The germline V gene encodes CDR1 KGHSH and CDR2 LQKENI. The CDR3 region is CASSPEETQYF. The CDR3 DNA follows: TGTGCCAGCTCACCGGAGGAGACCCAGTACTTC.

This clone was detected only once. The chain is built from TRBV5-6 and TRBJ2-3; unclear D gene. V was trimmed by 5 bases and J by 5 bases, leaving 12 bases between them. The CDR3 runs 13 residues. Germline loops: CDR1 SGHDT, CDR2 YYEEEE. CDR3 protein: CASSAAHGDTQYF. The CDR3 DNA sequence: TGTGCCAGCAGTGCGGCGCACGGAGATACGCAGTATTTT. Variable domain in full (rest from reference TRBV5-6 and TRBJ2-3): DAGVTQSPTHLIKTRGQQVTLRCSPKSGHDTVSWYQQALGQGPQFIFQYYEEEERQRGNFPDRFSGHQFPNYSSELNVNALLLGDSALYLCASSAAHGDTQYFGPGTRLTVL.

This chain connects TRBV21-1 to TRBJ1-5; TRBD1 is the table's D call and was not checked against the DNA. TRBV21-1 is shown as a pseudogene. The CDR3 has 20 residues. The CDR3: CASRPNRPGDTNYSNQPQHF. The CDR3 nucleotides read TGTGCCAGCAGACCCAACCGTCCCGGGGACACCAACTATAGCAATCAGCCCCAGCATTTT.

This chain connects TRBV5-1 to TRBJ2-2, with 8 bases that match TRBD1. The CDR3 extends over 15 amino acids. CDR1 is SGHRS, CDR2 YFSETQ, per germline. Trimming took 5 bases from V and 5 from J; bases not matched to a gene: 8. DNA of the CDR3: TGCGCCAGCAGTGGTTTCCAGGGGGCAACCGGGGAGCTGTTTTTT. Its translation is CASSGFQGATGELFF.

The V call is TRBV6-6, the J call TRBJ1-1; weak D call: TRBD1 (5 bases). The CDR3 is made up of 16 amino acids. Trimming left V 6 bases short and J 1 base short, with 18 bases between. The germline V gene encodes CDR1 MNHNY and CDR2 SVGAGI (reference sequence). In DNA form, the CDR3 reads TGTGCCAGCAGAGGCTCGGAGAGAGGGACGAACACTGAAGCTTTCTTT. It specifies CASRGSERGTNTEAFF.

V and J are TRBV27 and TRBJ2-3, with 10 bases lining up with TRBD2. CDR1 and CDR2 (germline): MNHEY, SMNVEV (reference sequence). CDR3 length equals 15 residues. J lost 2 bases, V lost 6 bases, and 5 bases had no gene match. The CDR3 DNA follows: TGTGCCAGCAGACCAGCGGGAGGGTTCACAGATACGCAGTATTTT. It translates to CASRPAGGFTDTQYF.